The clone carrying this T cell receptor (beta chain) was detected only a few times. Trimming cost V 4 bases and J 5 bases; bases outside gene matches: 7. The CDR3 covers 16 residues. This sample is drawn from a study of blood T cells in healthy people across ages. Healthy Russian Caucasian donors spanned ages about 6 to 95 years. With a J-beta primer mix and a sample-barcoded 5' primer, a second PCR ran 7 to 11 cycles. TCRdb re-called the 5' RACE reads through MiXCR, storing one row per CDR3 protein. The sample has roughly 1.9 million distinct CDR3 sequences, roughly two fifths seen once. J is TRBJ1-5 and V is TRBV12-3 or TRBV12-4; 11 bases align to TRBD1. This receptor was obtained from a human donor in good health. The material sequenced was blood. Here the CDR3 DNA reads TGTGCCAGCAGTTCGCTAGGACAGGGGGCATATCAGCCCCAGCATTTT. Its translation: CASSSLGQGAYQPQHF.